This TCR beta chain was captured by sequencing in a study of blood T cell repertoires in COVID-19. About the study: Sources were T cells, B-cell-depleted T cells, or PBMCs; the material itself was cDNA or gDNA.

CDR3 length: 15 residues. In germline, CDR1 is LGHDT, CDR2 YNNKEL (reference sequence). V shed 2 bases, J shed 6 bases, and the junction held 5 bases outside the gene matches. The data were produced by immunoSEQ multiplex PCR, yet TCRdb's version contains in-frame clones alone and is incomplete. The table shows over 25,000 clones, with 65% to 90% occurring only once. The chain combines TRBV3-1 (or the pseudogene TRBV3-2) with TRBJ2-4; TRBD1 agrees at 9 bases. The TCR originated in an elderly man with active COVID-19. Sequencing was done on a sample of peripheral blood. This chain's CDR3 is CASSQYRGRGNIQYF. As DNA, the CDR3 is TGTGCCAGCAGCCAATACAGGGGGCGGGGAAACATTCAGTACTTC.